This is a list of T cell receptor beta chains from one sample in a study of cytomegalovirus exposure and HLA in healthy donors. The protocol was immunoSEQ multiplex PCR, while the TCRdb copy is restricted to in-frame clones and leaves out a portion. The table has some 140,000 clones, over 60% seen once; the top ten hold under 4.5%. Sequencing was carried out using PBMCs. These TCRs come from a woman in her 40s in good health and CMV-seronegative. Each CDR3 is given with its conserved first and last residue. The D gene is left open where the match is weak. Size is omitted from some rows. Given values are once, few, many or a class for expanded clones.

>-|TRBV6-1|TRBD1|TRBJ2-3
CASSPQTGGSDTQYF
TGTGCCAGCAGTCCTCAGACAGGGGGCTCAGATACGCAGTATTTT
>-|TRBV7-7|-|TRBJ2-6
CATAQGFLENSGANVLTF
TGTGCTACCGCGCAGGGTTTTTTGGAAAACTCTGGGGCCAACGTCCTGACTTTC
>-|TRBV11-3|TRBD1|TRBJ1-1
CASSPDRGQAFF
TGTGCCAGCAGCCCCGACAGGGGGCAAGCTTTCTTT
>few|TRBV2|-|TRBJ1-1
CASKWEGGEAFF
TGTGCCAGCAAGTGGGAGGGTGGTGAAGCTTTCTTT
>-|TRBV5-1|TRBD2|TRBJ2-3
CASSSAGGMRTDTQYF
TGCGCCAGCAGCTCAGCGGGGGGAATGCGCACAGATACGCAGTATTTT
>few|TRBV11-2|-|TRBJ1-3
CASSLATGLNTIYF
TGTGCCAGCAGCTTAGCAACAGGGCTAAACACCATATATTTT
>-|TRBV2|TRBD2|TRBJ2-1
CASRAGLGLGYNEQFF
TGTGCCAGCAGAGCGGGACTAGGGCTCGGTTACAATGAGCAGTTCTTC
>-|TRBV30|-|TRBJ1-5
CAWSRGGEQPQHF
TGTGCCTGGAGTCGAGGGGGGGAGCAGCCCCAGCATTTT
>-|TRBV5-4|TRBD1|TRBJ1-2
CASMPTGGWLGGYTF
TGTGCCAGCATGCCGACAGGGGGCTGGTTGGGTGGCTACACCTTC
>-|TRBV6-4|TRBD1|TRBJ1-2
CASSRGQGDGYTF
TGTGCCAGCAGCCGAGGACAGGGCGATGGCTACACCTTC
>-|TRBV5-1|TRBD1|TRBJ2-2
CASSGGTGNTGELFF
TGCGCCAGCAGCGGGGGGACAGGCAACACCGGGGAGCTGTTTTTT
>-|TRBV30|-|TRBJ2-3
CAWTPGSTDTQYF
TGTGCCTGGACCCCCGGTAGCACAGATACGCAGTATTTT
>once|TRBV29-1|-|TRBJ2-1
CSVDWGLYNEQFF
TGCAGCGTTGATTGGGGACTTTACAATGAGCAGTTCTTC
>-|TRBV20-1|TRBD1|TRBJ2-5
CSADRVETQYF
TGCAGTGCTGACAGGGTTGAGACCCAGTACTTC
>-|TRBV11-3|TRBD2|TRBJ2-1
CASSRTSGDYNEQFF
TGTGCCAGCAGCCGGACTAGCGGGGACTACAATGAGCAGTTCTTC
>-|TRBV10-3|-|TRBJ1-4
CAISADSNEKLFF
TGTGCCATCAGTGCAGACAGTAATGAAAAACTGTTTTTT
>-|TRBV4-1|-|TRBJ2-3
CASSQPRDGDTQYF
TGCGCCAGCAGCCAGCCCAGGGATGGAGATACGCAGTATTTT
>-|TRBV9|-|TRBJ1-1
CASSVGGPRNTEAFF
TGTGCCAGCAGCGTGGGGGGGCCCCGGAACACTGAAGCTTTCTTT
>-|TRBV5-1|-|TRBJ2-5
CASSLAPHETQYF
TGCGCCAGCAGCTTGGCCCCCCATGAGACCCAGTACTTC
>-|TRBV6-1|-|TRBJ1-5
CASSEGVGWEAQHF
TGTGCCAGCAGTGAGGGAGTGGGGTGGGAGGCCCAGCATTTT
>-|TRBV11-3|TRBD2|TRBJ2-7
CASSTREGSSYEQYF
TGTGCCAGCAGCACAAGGGAGGGGAGCTCCTACGAGCAGTACTTC
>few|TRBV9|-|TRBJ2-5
CASSPRTAQETQYF
TGTGCCAGCAGCCCCCGGACAGCTCAAGAGACCCAGTACTTC
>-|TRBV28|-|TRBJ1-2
CASSLGLEWRDGYTF
TGTGCCAGCAGCCTAGGGCTCGAATGGAGGGATGGCTACACCTTC
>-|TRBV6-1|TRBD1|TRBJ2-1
CASSDEGASYNEQFF
TGTGCCAGCAGTGATGAGGGGGCCAGCTACAATGAGCAGTTCTTC
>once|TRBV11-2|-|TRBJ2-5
CASSLGPGETQYF
TGTGCCAGCAGCTTAGGACCGGGAGAGACCCAGTACTTC
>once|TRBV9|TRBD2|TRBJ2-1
CASSVGSRGGISEQFF
TGTGCCAGCAGCGTAGGCTCGCGGGGGGGCATTTCTGAGCAGTTCTTC